This is a list of T cell receptor beta chains from one sample in a study of cytomegalovirus exposure and HLA in healthy donors. The data were produced by immunoSEQ multiplex PCR, yet TCRdb's version contains in-frame clones alone and is incomplete. The sample includes 30,000 to 45,000 clones, roughly four fifths seen only once; the top ten take almost 9.5%. Input material: PBMCs. These receptors all stem from a woman aged 40-49 years in good health and CMV-seronegative. CDR3s leave out the opening cysteine and the closing phenylalanine or tryptophan. A D gene is named only where the DNA matches it firmly.

j_call v_call d_call cdr3_aa
TRBJ1-3 TRBV18 NA ASSPFRQDGNTIY
TRBJ1-6 TRBV6-1 NA ASRHSNSPLH
TRBJ2-1 TRBV7-2 NA ASSQDSLNEQF
TRBJ2-7 TRBV2 TRBD2 ASSASGGPYEQY
TRBJ2-5 TRBV5-4 NA ASSSPGGRETQY
TRBJ1-6 TRBV6-5 NA ASRRGHEPDSPLH
TRBJ1-5 TRBV21-1 NA ASSKVRINRDRGPSSNQPQH
TRBJ2-7 TRBV7-8 TRBD2 ASSAREGTSLEQY
TRBJ2-1 TRBV7-9 NA ASSLEDRGKREQF
TRBJ2-4 TRBV9 TRBD1 ASSVLGGAGNIQY
TRBJ2-2 TRBV2 TRBD1 ASRLQGSPGELF
TRBJ2-6 TRBV15 NA ATSSVRGAGAGANVLT
TRBJ1-5 TRBV2 NA ASSGETGLSNQPQH
TRBJ1-2 TRBV20-1 NA SARADTGYT
TRBJ1-2 TRBV5-1 NA ASSTYQGNGYT
TRBJ1-3 TRBV19 TRBD1 ASRPDRAGNTIY
TRBJ1-4 TRBV5-4 TRBD1 ASSSATGVGYEKLF
TRBJ2-3 TRBV12-5 NA ASGGGGLAADTQY
TRBJ1-3 TRBV19 NA ASSIGGTAGNTIY
TRBJ1-2 TRBV14 NA ASSLGTSARGYT
TRBJ1-6 TRBV11-2 TRBD1 ASSSSGTALGSPLH
TRBJ2-1 TRBV25-1 NA ASSGSGMYNEQF
TRBJ1-6 TRBV27 TRBD1 ASSRTGGNSPLH
TRBJ1-2 TRBV7-8 NA ASSLDVRYGYT
TRBJ1-2 TRBV7-2 NA ASSAPAREGYGYT
TRBJ2-1 TRBV9 NA ASSVGTTVRNEQF
TRBJ1-2 TRBV6-1 NA ASSKDRINYGYT
TRBJ1-6 TRBV9 TRBD1 ASSVAQGNSPLH
TRBJ2-7 TRBV7-2 NA ASSPGRTYEQY
TRBJ1-1 TRBV28 NA ASSPGDMNTEAF
TRBJ2-5 TRBV28 NA ASSLNSLETQY